The 25 T cell receptor beta chains below all came from one sample that was sequenced in a study of regulatory T cells in long-lasting Graves disease. Sequencing libraries for TCR beta were prepared with iRepertoire HTBI primers and Arm-PCR of CDR3 regions. TCRdb used MiXCR to reprocess the multiplex PCR reads, holding one entry per CDR3 protein. Counted here are more than 350,000 distinct CDR3 sequences, roughly a fifth occurring once; the ten biggest clones make up about 13%. Time point reported: persistent/refractory GD, antithyroid drugs over 5 years with positive TRAb. TCR sequences were obtained from RNA taken from PBMCs. The starting material was peripheral blood mononuclear cells (PBMCs), obtained when the disease was refractory, from a patient treated with antithyroid drugs. The receptor set was obtained from a female donor with Graves disease.

The chain couples TRBV5-1 to TRBJ2-7; unclear D gene. The CDR3 has 14 amino acids. V was trimmed by 1 base and J by 2 bases, leaving 10 bases between them. From germline, CDR1 is SGHRS and CDR2 YFSETQ. Here the CDR3 DNA reads TGCGCCAGCAGCTTGTCGGAGCAAACCTACGAGCAGTACTTC. Its protein is CASSLSEQTYEQYF.

The table lists this clonotype with many counts. J is TRBJ2-5 and V is TRBV11-2, with 8 bases aligning to TRBD1. The V gene end was trimmed by 5 bases and the J gene end by 4 bases; junction bases not matched to a gene: 6. The germline V gene has CDR1 SGHAT and CDR2 FQNNGV. This CDR3 is 14 amino acids long. CDR3 residues: CASSPGQARETQYF. As DNA, the CDR3 is TGTGCCAGCAGCCCGGGACAGGCAAGAGAGACCCAGTACTTC.

This chain joins TRBV9 and TRBJ2-6; 7 nucleotides match TRBD1. CDR1 SGDLS and CDR2 YYNGEE come from the germline V gene. V was pared by 2 bases and J by 0 bases, with 8 bases of the junction left unmatched. This CDR3 has 18 residues. The CDR3 sequence: CASSVEGAPSSGANVLTF. CDR3 bases: TGTGCCAGCAGCGTCGAGGGGGCTCCTAGCTCTGGGGCCAACGTCCTGACTTTC.

This chain links TRBV5-1 with TRBJ2-1; 14 nucleotides line up with TRBD2. V was clipped by 4 bases and J by 15 bases; unmatched bases: 9. The CDR3 extends over 14 amino acids. Germline CDR1 reads SGHRS; CDR2 reads YFSETQ. This CDR3 reads CASSSPGTSGGWFF. The CDR3 DNA reads as TGCGCCAGCAGCAGTCCCGGGACTAGCGGGGGTTGGTTCTTC.

This clonotype showed up many times. The chain recombines TRBV9 with TRBJ1-5, with D unclear. Germline assignment: CDR1 SGDLS and CDR2 YYNGEE. Trimming pared 3 bases from V and 6 bases from J, leaving 16 bases between. The CDR3 spans 15 residues. The CDR3 loop is CASSADGVGSQPQHF. In DNA form, the CDR3 reads TGTGCCAGCAGCGCCGACGGGGTGGGTTCTCAGCCCCAGCATTTT.

The chain employs TRBV28 and TRBJ2-2; TRBD2 matches at 7 bases. V shed 8 bases and J 4 bases; nucleotides not matched to a gene: 10. The CDR3 sequence is 15 residues long. CDR1 is MDHEN, CDR2 SYDVKM, per germline. As DNA, the CDR3 is TGTGCCAGCTACACTAGCGCTCGGGGCACCGGGGAGCTGTTTTTT. Translated, it gives CASYTSARGTGELFF.

The V and J genes are TRBV19 and TRBJ2-1, with D possibly TRBD2 on 6 matching bases. V lost 5 bases, J lost 3 bases, and 23 bases lay in between. The CDR3 has 18 amino acids. Germline loops: CDR1 LNHDA, CDR2 SQIVND (reference sequence). Written as DNA, the CDR3 is TGTGCCAGTAGTCTGAGTAAAAAAACGGGAGCAAACTACAATGAGCAGTTCTTC. Translating gives CASSLSKKTGANYNEQFF.

The chain uses TRBV6-5 and TRBJ1-1; TRBD1 agrees at 7 bases. In germline, CDR1 is MNHEY, CDR2 SVGAGI. With V trimmed by 1 base and J by 1 base, 9 bases remained unmatched. The CDR3 has 17 amino acids. The DNA of the CDR3 is TGTGCCAGCAGTTACTTAAAAGGGACAGCGGAGAACACTGAAGCTTTCTTT. Amino acid sequence: CASSYLKGTAENTEAFF.

The J gene is TRBJ1-2, the V gene TRBV5-1, with a weak D call TRBD1 (6 bases). The germline V gene encodes CDR1 SGHRS and CDR2 YFSETQ. V was cut by 0 bases and J by 6 bases, with 15 bases left in between. CDR3 length: 15 residues. CDR3 bases: TGCGCCAGCAGCTTGGCCTCAGGGGAGGTGCATGGCTACACCTTC. It translates to CASSLASGEVHGYTF.

The rearrangement joins TRBV5-4 to TRBJ2-1, with 8 bases fitting TRBD2. The V and J ends lost 2 bases and 4 bases, in that order; junction bases with no gene match: 5. The CDR3 contains 15 residues. In germline, CDR1 is SGHNT, CDR2 YYREEE (reference sequence). CDR3 protein: CASSFIAGLYNEQFF. CDR3 DNA: TGTGCCAGCAGCTTCATAGCGGGACTATACAATGAGCAGTTCTTC.

The chain recombines TRBV5-1 with TRBJ2-5; 10 nucleotides agree with TRBD2. J lost 5 bases, V lost 4 bases, and 8 bases had no gene match. The CDR3 runs to 15 residues. CDR1 is SGHRS and CDR2 is YFSETQ in the germline V gene. DNA of the CDR3: TGCGCCAGCAGCCCTAGCCCTAGCGGGAGCGAGACCCAGTACTTC. Translation: CASSPSPSGSETQYF.

This clonotype was seen many times. The V gene is TRBV24-1, the J gene TRBJ1-2; D unresolved. The CDR3 consists of 12 residues. Germline V gene data show CDR1 as KGHDR and CDR2 as SFDVKD. V was clipped by 5 bases and J by 2 bases, with 5 bases between them. The chain's CDR3 is CATSAENYGYTF. In DNA, the CDR3 is TGTGCCACCAGTGCCGAAAACTATGGCTACACCTTC.

This clonotype occurred many times. The chain carries TRBV6-1 and TRBJ1-2, with D tentatively TRBD1 (6 bases). The CDR3 is 14 amino acids. The ends were cut back, 7 bases at V and 5 bases at J, with 17 bases in the middle. The germline gives CDR1 MNHNS, CDR2 SASEGT. In DNA form, the CDR3 reads TGTGCCAGCACCTGGGAGGGGGGGTCGTATGGCTACACCTTC. Translation gives CASTWEGGSYGYTF.

The V gene is TRBV12-5, the J gene TRBJ2-7; the D gene is possibly TRBD1 (6 bases). Between the trimmed V and J ends, which lost 6 bases and 1 base, there was a span of 16 bases. CDR1 and CDR2 (germline): LGHNT, FRNRAP. The CDR3 spans 15 residues. The CDR3 sequence is CASGPHRQASYEQYF. The CDR3 nucleotides read TGTGCTAGTGGCCCTCATCGACAGGCTTCCTACGAGCAGTACTTC.

The chain links TRBV9 to TRBJ1-1; the D gene is possibly TRBD1 (5 bases). The CDR3 has 15 amino acids. Between the trimmed V and J ends, which lost 0 bases and 3 bases, there was a span of 12 bases. From germline, CDR1 is SGDLS and CDR2 YYNGEE. The DNA for the CDR3 is TGTGCCAGCAGCGTAGATCAGGGAAGCGACACTGAAGCTTTCTTT. Protein product: CASSVDQGSDTEAFF. Full variable domain (rest looked up from reference TRBV9 and TRBJ1-1): DSGVTQTPKHLITATGQRVTLRCSPRSGDLSVYWYQQSLDQGLQFLIQYYNGEERAKGNILERFSAQQFPDLHSELNLSSLELGDSALYFCASSVDQGSDTEAFFGQGTRLTVV.

The J gene is TRBJ2-4, the V gene TRBV4-1; 11 nucleotides match TRBD2. Germline lookup yields CDR1 MGHRA and CDR2 YSYEKL. After removal of 4 bases from V and 6 bases from J, the junction contained 2 bases not matched to a gene. There are 14 residues in the CDR3. The CDR3 coding sequence is TGCGCCAGCAGCCCCGGACTAGCGGGAAACATTCAGTACTTC. Residues: CASSPGLAGNIQYF.

The chain is built from TRBV28 and TRBJ2-5; 8 positions match TRBD1. The CDR3 runs to 15 residues. Per the germline V gene, CDR1 is MDHEN and CDR2 is SYDVKM. The V and J ends lost 6 bases and 1 base, in that order; junction bases with no gene match: 7. The CDR3 nucleotides read TGTGCCAGCAGCTCGGGACAGGACTCCCAAGAGACCCAGTACTTC. It specifies CASSSGQDSQETQYF.

The rearrangement joins TRBV7-9 to TRBJ2-1; weak D call: TRBD1 (6 bases). The CDR3 consists of 12 residues. Germline assignment: CDR1 SEHNR and CDR2 FQNEAQ (reference sequence). V lost 8 bases and J 7 bases, leaving 12 bases between the germline ends. CDR3 loop: CASGYQGNEQFF. The CDR3 nucleotides are TGTGCCAGCGGGTACCAGGGGAATGAGCAGTTCTTC.

This clonotype came up many times. This rearrangement joins TRBV7-8 to TRBJ2-7, with TRBD2 identical over 8 bases. The ends lost 4 bases at V and 7 bases at J; junction bases unmatched: 18. Germline V gene data show CDR1 as SGHVS and CDR2 as FQNEAQ. The CDR3 consists of 17 residues. The CDR3 DNA follows: TGTGCCAGCAGCTCCTACAAACCGGGACTAGGGGGTCGTGAGCAGTACTTC. Its translation: CASSSYKPGLGGREQYF.

This clonotype showed up just a few times. A read error may account for a junction end that differs from germline. This sequence joins TRBV6-1 and TRBJ2-2; 14 bases are a match to TRBD2. Germline V CDR1 and CDR2: MNHNS, SASEGT. This CDR3 contains 17 residues. CDR3 DNA: TGTGGCAGCAGTAGACTAGCGGGAGGGTCGAACACCGGGGAGCTGTTTTTT. It yields the protein CGSSRLAGGSNTGELFF.

The V call is TRBV29-1, the J call TRBJ2-5; D gene ambiguous. Deletions cut 3 bases from V and 4 bases from J, with 18 bases between. The germline V gene encodes CDR1 SQVTM and CDR2 ANQGSEA. The CDR3 consists of 15 residues. The CDR3 loop reads CSVDLPPGRLETQYF. DNA of the CDR3: TGCAGCGTTGACCTACCCCCTGGCAGGCTAGAGACCCAGTACTTC.

This clonotype was counted a few times. This rearrangement joins TRBV19 to TRBJ1-3, with 8 nucleotides matching TRBD1. The CDR3 runs to 14 residues. J lost 0 bases, V lost 11 bases, and 6 bases had no gene match. Germline assignment: CDR1 LNHDA and CDR2 SQIVND (reference sequence). CDR3 nucleotides: TGTGCCCCCAGGGGGCAGGCCTCTGGAAACACCATATATTTT. It translates to CAPRGQASGNTIYF. Based on the CDR3 plus reference TRBV19 and TRBJ1-3, the full variable domain is DGGITQSPKYLFRKEGQNVTLSCEQNLNHDAMYWYRQDPGQGLRLIYYSQIVNDFQKGDIAEGYSVSREKKESFPLTVTSAQKNPTAFYLCAPRGQASGNTIYFGEGSWLTVV.

This rearrangement joins TRBV28 to TRBJ2-7; TRBD2 matches at 13 bases. With V trimmed by 4 bases and J by 5 bases, 5 bases remained unmatched. CDR1 and CDR2 (germline): MDHEN, SYDVKM. There are 15 residues in the CDR3. The CDR3 protein is CASSSPGLAGDEQYF. DNA of the CDR3: TGTGCCAGCAGTTCACCAGGACTAGCGGGAGACGAGCAGTACTTC.

The chain links TRBV28 to TRBJ2-1; possible D gene TRBD2, 6 bases. CDR3 size: 14 residues. CDR1 is MDHEN, CDR2 SYDVKM, per germline. V dropped 6 bases and J dropped 4 bases, with 13 bases sitting between them. CDR3 residues: CASSSRDFYNEQFF. CDR3 bases: TGTGCCAGCAGCAGTCGGGACTTTTACAATGAGCAGTTCTTC.

Many counts were recorded for this clonotype. V usage is TRBV2 and J usage is TRBJ2-7; D ambiguous. The ends were cut back, 7 bases at V and 7 bases at J, with 14 bases in the middle. Germline V gene data show CDR1 as SNHLY and CDR2 as FYNNEI. This CDR3 region has 12 residues. The CDR3 nucleotides are TGTGCCAGCACCGGGTCGGCTTGGGAGCAGTACTTC. It specifies CASTGSAWEQYF.